This paragraph covers one TCR beta chain sequence. V was pared by 5 bases and J by 10 bases, with 12 bases between. The CDR3 is 13 amino acids. Per germline, CDR1 LNHNV and CDR2 YYDKDF (reference sequence). The data belong to a study of response to subunit inactivated influenza vaccine. One entry per CDR3 protein results from TCRdb running MiXCR on the RT-PCR reads. The data contain about 570,000 distinct CDR3 sequences, about 11% of them singletons. The input for sequencing was PBMCs from blood, taken on the day of vaccination. The receptor was isolated from a man aged 50-59 years who received an inactivated influenza vaccine. This sequence joins TRBV15 and TRBJ1-6; D is uncertain. In nucleotides, the CDR3 is TGTGCCACCAGCTCTAAGGTTAGGTCACCCCTCCACTTT. It is translated as CATSSKVRSPLHF.